These T cell receptor beta chains were read from a single sample in a study of follicular helper T cells after annual influenza vaccination. Produced via immunoSEQ multiplex PCR; TCRdb's table is partial and in-frame only. Among under 6,500 clones listed, roughly 85% were seen once. The material was CXCR5+ CD38- circulating T follicular helper cells from blood, obtained on the day of influenza vaccination. The receptors were sampled from an adult who received the influenza vaccine. The CDR3 runs from the conserved cysteine through the conserved F or W. A D gene is named only where the DNA matches it firmly. Clone size is shown for a subset of rows, as once, few, many or a class of expanded clone.

cdr3_aa: CASSLLSSGTDTQYF
cdr3_nt: TGCGCCAGCAGTTTGTTGTCTAGCGGGACAGATACGCAGTATTTT
j_call: TRBJ2-3
d_call: TRBD2
clone_size: -
v_call: TRBV5-1

cdr3_aa: CASSLQPGGYNEQFF
cdr3_nt: TGTGCCAGCAGCCTCCAGCCGGGAGGCTACAATGAGCAGTTCTTC
j_call: TRBJ2-1
d_call: TRBD2
clone_size: -
v_call: TRBV2

cdr3_aa: CASSSGLAGIYEQYF
cdr3_nt: TGTGCCAGCAGTTCCGGACTAGCCGGGATTTACGAGCAGTACTTC
j_call: TRBJ2-7
d_call: TRBD2
clone_size: -
v_call: TRBV6-8

cdr3_aa: CASSQSPGGEEGGYTF
cdr3_nt: TGTGCCAGCAGCCAATCACCAGGGGGCGAAGAGGGTGGCTACACCTTC
j_call: TRBJ1-2
d_call: TRBD1
clone_size: -
v_call: TRBV16

cdr3_aa: CASSYNSGTGQETQYF
cdr3_nt: TGCGCCAGCAGCTACAACTCCGGGACAGGGCAGGAGACCCAGTACTTC
j_call: TRBJ2-5
d_call: TRBD1
clone_size: -
v_call: TRBV5-1

cdr3_aa: CASSTRTVDQPQHF
cdr3_nt: TGTGCCAGTAGTACCCGGACAGTTGATCAGCCCCAGCATTTT
j_call: TRBJ1-5
d_call: -
clone_size: -
v_call: TRBV19

cdr3_aa: CASSLASASTDTQYF
cdr3_nt: TGCGCCAGCAGCTTGGCTAGCGCCAGCACAGATACGCAGTATTTT
j_call: TRBJ2-3
d_call: -
clone_size: -
v_call: TRBV5-1

cdr3_aa: CASSSTGYGYTF
cdr3_nt: TGTGCCAGCAGTTCTACAGGGTATGGCTACACCTTC
j_call: TRBJ1-2
d_call: -
clone_size: -
v_call: TRBV28

cdr3_aa: CASSLSRGETQYF
cdr3_nt: TGTGCCAGCAGCTTATCGAGGGGTGAGACCCAGTACTTC
j_call: TRBJ2-5
d_call: -
clone_size: -
v_call: TRBV7-2

cdr3_aa: CASSFILSYEQYF
cdr3_nt: TGTGCCAGCAGCTTTATTCTCTCCTACGAGCAGTACTTC
j_call: TRBJ2-7
d_call: -
clone_size: -
v_call: TRBV7-3

cdr3_aa: CASSYGWNEQFF
cdr3_nt: TGTGCCAGCAGTTACGGTTGGAATGAGCAGTTCTTC
j_call: TRBJ2-1
d_call: -
clone_size: once
v_call: TRBV6-5

cdr3_aa: CASSLSARITNEKLFF
cdr3_nt: TGCGCCAGCAGCCTTAGCGCACGTATAACTAATGAAAAACTGTTTTTT
j_call: TRBJ1-4
d_call: -
clone_size: -
v_call: TRBV5-1

cdr3_aa: CASSKWTSGVQETQYF
cdr3_nt: TGTGCCAGCAGCAAATGGACTAGCGGGGTCCAAGAGACCCAGTACTTC
j_call: TRBJ2-5
d_call: TRBD2
clone_size: -
v_call: TRBV11-3

cdr3_aa: CASSLGGQAHEQFF
cdr3_nt: TGTGCCAGCAGCTTAGGAGGACAGGCCCATGAGCAGTTCTTC
j_call: TRBJ2-1
d_call: TRBD1
clone_size: -
v_call: TRBV7-3

cdr3_aa: CASSQRPGQGDYGYTF
cdr3_nt: TGCGCCAGCAGCCAACGACCGGGACAGGGTGACTATGGCTACACCTTC
j_call: TRBJ1-2
d_call: TRBD1
clone_size: -
v_call: TRBV4-1

cdr3_aa: CASSPPLGTDTQYF
cdr3_nt: TGTGCCAGCTCACCACCCCTAGGGACAGATACGCAGTATTTT
j_call: TRBJ2-3
d_call: -
clone_size: -
v_call: TRBV18

cdr3_aa: CASTFPPGGEQYF
cdr3_nt: TGTGCCAGCACCTTCCCCCCGGGCGGCGAGCAGTACTTC
j_call: TRBJ2-7
d_call: -
clone_size: -
v_call: TRBV5-4

cdr3_aa: CASSLEASGSRMYF
cdr3_nt: TGTGCCAGCAGCTTGGAAGCTAGCGGGAGCAGAATGTACTTC
j_call: TRBJ2-7
d_call: TRBD2
clone_size: -
v_call: TRBV5-6

cdr3_aa: CASSQVSSEQYF
cdr3_nt: TGTGCCAGCAGCCAAGTCAGTTCAGAGCAGTACTTC
j_call: TRBJ2-7
d_call: -
clone_size: few
v_call: TRBV14

cdr3_aa: CASSAEDSYNEQFF
cdr3_nt: TGTGCCAGCAGTGCCGAGGACAGCTACAATGAGCAGTTCTTC
j_call: TRBJ2-1
d_call: -
clone_size: -
v_call: TRBV6-4

cdr3_aa: CASSNPQVFF
cdr3_nt: TGTGCCAGTAGTAACCCTCAGGTTTTCTTT
j_call: TRBJ1-1
d_call: -
clone_size: -
v_call: TRBV19

cdr3_aa: CASSEDANTEAFF
cdr3_nt: TGCGCCAGCAGCGAAGATGCGAACACTGAAGCTTTCTTT
j_call: TRBJ1-1
d_call: -
clone_size: -
v_call: TRBV5-1

cdr3_aa: CASSLRYNEQFF
cdr3_nt: TGTGCCAGCAGCCTAAGATACAATGAGCAGTTCTTC
j_call: TRBJ2-1
d_call: -
clone_size: -
v_call: TRBV13

cdr3_aa: CASSESWMSTDTQYF
cdr3_nt: TGCGCCAGCAGTGAGTCGTGGATGAGCACAGATACGCAGTATTTT
j_call: TRBJ2-3
d_call: -
clone_size: -
v_call: TRBV10-1